This is a list of T cell receptor beta chains from one sample in a study of T cell responses to AZD1222 COVID-19 vaccine. The assay was immunoSEQ multiplex PCR, and TCRdb's table has in-frame clones only and misses some. The table shows tens of thousands of clones, with 88% occurring only once. The specimen comprised peripheral blood, sampled on day 0 of MenACWY control vaccination. The receptors originated from an adult in good health. The CDR3 runs from the conserved cysteine through the conserved F or W. Each record gives: V gene, D gene, J gene, clone size, CDR3 protein, CDR3 DNA. A D gene is named only where the DNA matches it firmly. Expanded clones are given a class, and other clones once, few, many or no size at all.

TRBV10-3	-	TRBJ2-1	-	CAIGFGQNNEQFF	TGTGCCATCGGGTTCGGACAGAACAATGAGCAGTTCTTC
TRBV10-3	-	TRBJ1-2	-	CAISALSGGPYGYTF	TGTGCCATCAGCGCTTTAAGTGGAGGTCCCTATGGCTACACCTTC
TRBV5-6	-	TRBJ2-7	-	CASSLGGGLGSYEQYF	TGTGCCAGCAGCTTGGGCGGAGGGTTGGGGTCGTACGAGCAGTACTTC
TRBV10-2	TRBD2	TRBJ2-1	-	CASRAGTSGYNEQFF	TGCGCCAGCAGGGCCGGGACTAGCGGATACAATGAGCAGTTCTTC
TRBV9	-	TRBJ2-1	-	CASSGGTYNEQFF	TGTGCCAGCAGCGGAGGGACCTACAATGAGCAGTTCTTC
TRBV3-1/TRBV3-2	-	TRBJ2-7	-	CASSLPRTAQYF	TGTGCCAGCAGCCTCCCCCGGACGGCGCAGTACTTC
TRBV4-3	-	TRBJ2-7	-	CASSQDRDWGIPYEQYF	TGCGCCAGCAGCCAAGATCGGGATTGGGGGATCCCCTACGAGCAGTACTTC
TRBV7-2	TRBD1	TRBJ1-4	-	CASSPGTGGVSAEKLFF	TGTGCCAGCAGCCCGGGGACAGGGGGCGTTTCGGCTGAAAAACTGTTTTTT
TRBV5-1	-	TRBJ2-5	-	CASSLSGTVQETQYF	TGCGCCAGCAGCTTATCCGGGACTGTTCAAGAGACCCAGTACTTC
TRBV5-5	TRBD2	TRBJ2-1	-	CASSGQPGLEGFEQFF	TGTGCCAGCAGCGGACAACCGGGACTAGAAGGCTTTGAGCAGTTCTTC
TRBV6-5	-	TRBJ2-7	-	CASRYGGTVREQYF	TGTGCCAGCAGGTATGGGGGGACAGTCAGGGAGCAGTACTTC
TRBV7-9	TRBD1	TRBJ2-1	-	CASSFAGTGAGEQFF	TGTGCCAGCAGCTTCGCCGGGACAGGGGCTGGTGAGCAGTTCTTC
TRBV16	-	TRBJ2-2	-	CASSLKGQNTGELFF	TGTGCCAGCAGCCTCAAGGGACAGAACACCGGGGAGCTGTTTTTT
TRBV9	-	TRBJ2-1	-	CASSTFRDNEQFF	TGTGCCAGCAGCACATTCCGGGACAACGAGCAGTTCTTC
TRBV27	-	TRBJ2-2	few	CASSLIGVRSGELFF	TGTGCCAGCAGTTTAATAGGGGTCCGATCCGGGGAGCTGTTTTTT
TRBV7-9	TRBD2	TRBJ2-3	once	CASSFLPSGSTDTQYF	TGTGCCAGCAGCTTTTTGCCTAGCGGGAGCACAGATACGCAGTATTTT
TRBV24-1	-	TRBJ1-5	-	CATSDAREGNQPQHF	TGTGCCACCAGTGATGCTAGGGAGGGCAATCAGCCCCAGCATTTT
TRBV18	TRBD1	TRBJ1-5	-	CASSSPRGTGGGSNQPQHF	TGTGCCAGCTCATCACCCCGAGGGACAGGGGGCGGGAGCAATCAGCCCCAGCATTTT
TRBV10-2	-	TRBJ1-4	-	CASSDGGDEKLFF	TGCGCCAGCAGTGACGGGGGGGATGAAAAACTGTTTTTT
TRBV28	-	TRBJ1-3	once	CASSLSRFAGNTIYF	TGTGCCAGCAGTTTATCCAGGTTCGCTGGAAACACCATATATTTT
TRBV4-1	-	TRBJ2-6	-	CASSQVIGVNAGANVLTF	TGCGCCAGCAGCCAAGTGATTGGCGTAAACGCTGGGGCCAACGTCCTGACTTTC
TRBV6-2/TRBV6-3	TRBD1	TRBJ2-7	-	CASSYRDSSYEQYF	TGTGCCAGCAGTTACCGGGACAGCTCCTACGAGCAGTACTTC
TRBV19	TRBD1	TRBJ1-1	-	CASSIYRGTGLAEAFF	TGTGCCAGTAGTATATATCGGGGGACAGGGCTCGCTGAAGCTTTCTTT
TRBV4-1	TRBD2	TRBJ2-1	-	CASSQVGREGRYNEQFF	TGCGCCAGCAGCCAAGTAGGCCGGGAGGGCCGCTACAATGAGCAGTTCTTC
TRBV18	-	TRBJ1-1	-	CASSPPGEAFF	TGTGCCAGCTCACCACCCGGTGAAGCTTTCTTT
TRBV27	-	TRBJ2-7	-	CASSPRSTRQGYEQYF	TGTGCCAGCAGCCCACGCTCGACTAGACAGGGCTACGAGCAGTACTTC
TRBV9	TRBD2	TRBJ2-1	-	CASSPETSGSSNEQFF	TGTGCCAGCAGCCCCGAAACTAGCGGGAGTTCAAATGAGCAGTTCTTC
TRBV6-2/TRBV6-3	-	TRBJ1-1	-	CASSLLTGLNTEAFF	TGTGCCAGCAGTCTCCTCACAGGACTGAACACTGAAGCTTTCTTT
TRBV7-2	-	TRBJ2-3	once	CASSSFVADTQYF	TGTGCCAGCAGCTCTTTTGTCGCAGATACGCAGTATTTT
TRBV29-1	-	TRBJ2-5	-	CSARYSGTYQETQYF	TGCAGCGCTCGTTATAGCGGAACGTACCAAGAGACCCAGTACTTC
TRBV6-6	-	TRBJ1-1	-	CASSQGPSKAFF	TGTGCCAGCAGTCAGGGACCATCCAAAGCTTTCTTT
TRBV7-2	-	TRBJ1-3	-	CASSSSSGNTIYF	TGTGCCAGCAGCTCTTCTAGTGGAAACACCATATATTTT
TRBV7-2	-	TRBJ1-1	-	CASSLAGQLNTEAFF	TGTGCCAGCAGCTTAGCCGGCCAGCTGAACACTGAAGCTTTCTTT
TRBV7-9	TRBD1	TRBJ1-2	-	CASSLSQGVGGYTF	TGTGCCAGCAGCCTGTCACAGGGGGTGGGTGGCTACACCTTC
TRBV27	-	TRBJ2-1	-	CASSSGAASYNEQFF	TGTGCCAGCAGTTCGGGGGCGGCATCCTACAATGAGCAGTTCTTC
TRBV7-3	TRBD1	TRBJ1-4	-	CASSLTGTGDEKLFF	TGTGCCAGCAGCCTAACCGGGACAGGGGATGAAAAACTGTTTTTT
TRBV19	-	TRBJ1-1	-	CASTGRNTEAFF	TGTGCCAGTACCGGTCGCAACACTGAAGCTTTCTTT
TRBV6-5	-	TRBJ2-7	-	CASSYNLQAHEQYF	TGTGCCAGCAGTTACAACTTGCAGGCCCACGAGCAGTACTTC
TRBV3-1/TRBV3-2	-	TRBJ1-1	-	CASSQGARARGTEAFF	TGTGCCAGCAGCCAAGGGGCCAGGGCTAGAGGCACTGAAGCTTTCTTT
TRBV5-1	TRBD1	TRBJ2-2	-	CASSYQGQGNAGELFF	TGCGCCAGCAGTTACCAGGGACAGGGGAATGCCGGGGAGCTGTTTTTT
TRBV5-1	TRBD1	TRBJ2-7	-	CASTGTGAQYEQYF	TGCGCCAGCACCGGGACAGGGGCCCAGTACGAGCAGTACTTC
TRBV9	-	TRBJ2-7	-	CASSVDWLSSYEQYF	TGTGCCAGCAGCGTGGACTGGCTAAGCTCCTACGAGCAGTACTTC
TRBV29-1	-	TRBJ2-3	-	CSVLGSTDTQYF	TGCAGCGTTCTCGGGTCCACAGATACGCAGTATTTT
TRBV18	-	TRBJ2-2	once	CASSILTGTGELFF	TGTGCCAGCTCAATCTTGACAGGCACCGGGGAGCTGTTTTTT
TRBV19	TRBD1	TRBJ1-5	-	CASSMTGVGQPQHF	TGTGCCAGTAGTATGACAGGGGTAGGTCAGCCCCAGCATTTT
TRBV6-2/TRBV6-3	-	TRBJ1-6	-	CASTPFGSSYNSPLHF	TGTGCCAGCACCCCATTTGGGAGCTCCTATAATTCACCCCTCCACTTT
TRBV7-9	-	TRBJ1-3	-	CASSLAQQGGNTIYF	TGTGCCAGCAGCTTAGCGCAACAGGGAGGAAACACCATATATTTT
TRBV2	-	TRBJ2-6	-	CASSEEVPGANVLTF	TGTGCCAGCAGTGAAGAGGTACCTGGGGCCAACGTCCTGACTTTC
TRBV18	TRBD1	TRBJ2-2	-	CASSRTGGDTGELFF	TGTGCCAGCTCACGGACAGGGGGGGACACCGGGGAGCTGTTTTTT
TRBV2	TRBD1	TRBJ2-7	-	CASSERWTGSYEQYF	TGTGCCAGCAGTGAAAGGTGGACAGGGTCCTACGAGCAGTACTTC
TRBV6-5	-	TRBJ1-3	-	CASSYSNRAGNTIYF	TGTGCCAGCAGTTACTCGAACAGGGCTGGAAACACCATATATTTT